The next 17 T cell receptor beta chains were all read from a single sample in a study of vaccination effects on CD4 cells after COVID-19. The data were produced by immunoSEQ multiplex PCR, yet TCRdb's version contains in-frame clones alone and is incomplete. The data show some 52,000 clones, 75% to 85% seen once. Their antigens remain unidentified. With the ViraFEST assay, the study expanded antigen-specific CD4+ T cells using viral peptide pools, then sequenced them. CD4+ T cells were isolated after around 9 days of culture. Vaccine recipients had no previous SARS-CoV-2 infection; their nucleocapsid antibodies were negative. Here the sequenced sample was CD4+ T cells from PBMCs cultured with HCoV-OC43 spike peptides, taken before COVID-19 vaccination. As to subset: HCoV-OC43 spike overlapping peptide pool stimulation. The receptors derive from a human donor who received a COVID-19 vaccine.

The chain joins TRBV18 to TRBJ2-3; no clear D. This CDR3 contains 15 residues. Trimming took off 3 bases at V and 2 bases at J, with 12 bases between the two ends. Germline loops: CDR1 KGHSH, CDR2 LQKENI. The CDR3 bases are TGTGCCAGCTCACCGATCATCAGCCACACAGATACGCAGTATTTT. It yields the protein CASSPIISHTDTQYF.

The chain recombines TRBV6-5 with TRBJ1-5; 7 bases fit TRBD1. This CDR3 is 15 amino acids long. Losses at the gene ends were 0 bases for V and 4 bases for J; bases not matched to a gene: 3. Germline lookup yields CDR1 MNHEY and CDR2 SVGAGI. CDR3 DNA sequence: TGTGCCAGCAGTTACTCGAACAGGGGAAATCAGCCCCAGCATTTT. Its protein product is CASSYSNRGNQPQHF.

This chain joins TRBV12-5 and TRBJ2-2; TRBD1 matches 8 bases. The CDR3 runs to 17 residues. The ends lost 1 base at V and 0 bases at J; junction bases unmatched: 4. CDR1 and CDR2 (germline): LGHNT, FRNRAP. CDR3: CASGLAPDRANTGELFF. CDR3 DNA: TGTGCTAGTGGTTTGGCACCGGACAGGGCGAACACCGGGGAGCTGTTTTTT.

The chain uses TRBV27 and TRBJ1-2; 8 bases map to TRBD1. The CDR3 is 13 amino acids. V was clipped by 2 bases and J by 7 bases; unmatched bases: 3. Germline V gene lookup returns CDR1 MNHEY and CDR2 SMNVEV (reference sequence). CDR3 sequence: CASSLAGGGGYTF. For the CDR3, the DNA is TGTGCCAGCAGTTTAGCAGGGGGCGGTGGCTACACCTTC.

This chain links TRBV12-5 with TRBJ2-4, with D maybe TRBD2 (6 bases). The V end was cut by 0 bases, the J end by 1 base, with 7 bases between. The CDR3 is 15 residues long. Germline CDR1 LGHNT, CDR2 FRNRAP. The CDR3: CASGLVRGAKNIQYF. DNA of the CDR3: TGTGCTAGTGGTTTGGTACGGGGGGCCAAAAACATTCAGTACTTC.

The chain joins TRBV20-1 to TRBJ1-2; D is unresolved. The V end was cut by 3 bases, the J end by 4 bases, with 21 bases between. Germline loops: CDR1 DFQATT, CDR2 SNEGSKA (reference sequence). The CDR3 is 16 amino acids. As DNA, the CDR3 is TGCAGTGCTAGTCATTACTTCGGCAGTATAAGCTATGGCTACACCTTC. It yields the protein CSASHYFGSISYGYTF.

This clone was detected only a few times. The CDR3: CASSSNRGGDEQYV. As DNA, the CDR3 is TGTGCCAGCAGCTCAAACAGGGGCGGCGACGAGCAGTACGTC. The chain links TRBV9 to TRBJ2-7; TRBD1 matches at 7 bases. The length of the CDR3 is 14 residues. CDR1 SGDLS and CDR2 YYNGEE come from the germline V gene. Trimming at V came to 4 bases and at J to 5 bases, leaving 9 bases not matched to a gene.

This clone came up a few times. The rearrangement uses TRBV3-1 (or the pseudogene TRBV3-2) and TRBJ2-2; tentative D call: TRBD2 (5 bases). With 1 base removed from V and 4 bases from J, the gap between germline ends came to 7 bases. CDR1 and CDR2 (germline): LGHDT, YNNKEL (reference sequence). The CDR3 is 14 residues long. The CDR3 region is CASSQVGITGELFF. For the CDR3, the DNA is TGTGCCAGCAGCCAAGTCGGGATCACCGGGGAGCTGTTTTTT.

This clone was detected only a few times. The rearrangement links TRBV30 to TRBJ1-3; D ambiguous. Germline CDR1 GTSNPN, CDR2 SVGIG (reference sequence). This CDR3 has 16 residues. V lost 0 bases, J lost 5 bases, and 17 bases lay in between. Here the CDR3 DNA reads TGTGCCTGGAGTGTACGGGCACCCACATTCCGAAACACCATATATTTT. It yields the protein CAWSVRAPTFRNTIYF.

The J gene is TRBJ2-3, the V gene TRBV7-2; D unresolved. V was trimmed by 5 bases and J by 2 bases, leaving 14 bases between them. The germline V gene has CDR1 SGHTA and CDR2 FQGNSA. This CDR3 has 15 residues. The CDR3 sequence is CASSPNYQTTDTQYF. The CDR3 nucleotides are TGTGCCAGCAGCCCTAACTACCAGACCACAGATACGCAGTATTTT.

V usage is TRBV19 and J usage is TRBJ1-1; perhaps TRBD1 as D (5 bases). CDR1 and CDR2 (germline): LNHDA, SQIVND (reference sequence). CDR3 length: 13 amino acids. With 0 bases removed from V and 8 bases from J, the gap between germline ends came to 10 bases. The CDR3 reads CASSIDRWGEAFF. The CDR3 DNA reads TGTGCCAGTAGTATAGATCGATGGGGCGAAGCTTTCTTT.

The chain recombines TRBV2 with TRBJ2-5, with D possibly being TRBD2 (6 bases). The CDR3 spans 19 residues. Germline CDR1 and CDR2: SNHLY and FYNNEI. The V gene lost 1 base and the J gene lost 3 bases, with 24 bases spanning the gap. DNA of the CDR3: TGTGCCAGCAGTGAAGATGGAGGGGAAAACGGCAGAGTAGAAGAGACCCAGTACTTC. Encoded protein: CASSEDGGENGRVEETQYF.

V usage is TRBV30 and J usage is TRBJ1-1; D is perhaps TRBD1 (5 bases). Germline values: CDR1 GTSNPN, CDR2 SVGIG (reference sequence). This CDR3 is 13 amino acids long. Trimming cost V 2 bases and J 7 bases, with 14 bases left between them. CDR3 coding DNA: TGTGCCTGGAGTTTTCTCAGGGTCAGTGAAGCTTTCTTT. It encodes CAWSFLRVSEAFF. Complete variable domain (other parts from reference TRBV30 and TRBJ1-1): SQTIHQWPATLVQPVGSPLSLECTVEGTSNPNLYWYRQAAGRGLQLLFYSVGIGQISSEVPQNLSASRPQDRQFILSSKKLLLSDSGFYLCAWSFLRVSEAFFGQGTRLTVV.

This clone turned up a few times. The chain carries TRBV5-5 and TRBJ2-2; D gene uncertain. Germline values: CDR1 SGHKS, CDR2 YYEKEE (reference sequence). Trimming stripped 3 bases from V and 2 bases from J, with 14 bases between. There are 16 residues in the CDR3. The CDR3 DNA reads as TGTGCCAGCAGCTCCCCGGCACAGATAAACACCGGGGAGCTGTTTTTT. This translates into CASSSPAQINTGELFF. The variable domain in full, completed from reference TRBV5-5 and TRBJ2-2, reads DAGVTQSPTHLIKTRGQQVTLRCSPISGHKSVSWYQQVLGQGPQFIFQYYEKEERGRGNFPDRFSARQFPNYSSELNVNALLLGDSALYLCASSSPAQINTGELFFGEGSRLTVL.

In DNA form, the CDR3 reads TGTGCCTGGAGTACGGGCATGGGGAATCAGCCCCAGCATTTT. This encodes CAWSTGMGNQPQHF. The V call is TRBV30, the J call TRBJ1-5; D gene ambiguous. V was clipped by 2 bases and J by 4 bases, with 12 bases between them. The CDR3 has 14 amino acids. Germline CDR1 GTSNPN, CDR2 SVGIG (reference sequence).

J is TRBJ2-7 and V is TRBV6-6; D gene ambiguous. The length of the CDR3 is 11 residues. Germline-derived CDR1 and CDR2 are MNHNY and SVGAGI (reference sequence). Trimming left V 10 bases short and J 0 bases short, with 7 bases between. CDR3 in amino acids: CAIKNSYEQYV. DNA for the CDR3: TGTGCCATCAAAAACTCCTACGAGCAGTACGTC.

The genes are TRBV7-9 and TRBJ2-2; TRBD1 aligns across 9 bases. Germline-derived CDR1 and CDR2 are SEHNR and FQNEAQ (reference sequence). The CDR3 sequence is 14 residues long. V shed 5 bases and J 4 bases; nucleotides not matched to a gene: 2. CDR3 in amino acids: CASSQTGGTGELFF. CDR3 DNA sequence: TGTGCCAGCAGCCAGACAGGGGGCACCGGGGAGCTGTTTTTT.